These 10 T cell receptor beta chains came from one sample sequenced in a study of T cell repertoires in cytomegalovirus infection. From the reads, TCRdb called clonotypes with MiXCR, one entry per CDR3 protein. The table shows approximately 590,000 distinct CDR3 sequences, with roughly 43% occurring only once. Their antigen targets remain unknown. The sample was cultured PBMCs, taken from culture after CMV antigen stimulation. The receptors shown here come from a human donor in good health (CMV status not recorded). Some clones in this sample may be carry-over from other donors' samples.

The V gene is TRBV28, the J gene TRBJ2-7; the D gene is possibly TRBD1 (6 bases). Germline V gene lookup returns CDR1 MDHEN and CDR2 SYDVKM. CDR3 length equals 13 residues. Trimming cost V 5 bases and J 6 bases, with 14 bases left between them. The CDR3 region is CASSTTTGTEQYF. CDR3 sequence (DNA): TGTGCCAGCAGTACAACTACAGGGACCGAGCAGTACTTC.

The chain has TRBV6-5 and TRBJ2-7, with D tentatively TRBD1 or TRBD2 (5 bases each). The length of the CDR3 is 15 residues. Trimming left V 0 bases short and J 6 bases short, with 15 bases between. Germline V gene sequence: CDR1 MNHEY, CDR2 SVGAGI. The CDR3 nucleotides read TGTGCCAGCAGTTACTCGAGGTCTGGGGGATCCGAGCAGTACTTC. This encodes CASSYSRSGGSEQYF.

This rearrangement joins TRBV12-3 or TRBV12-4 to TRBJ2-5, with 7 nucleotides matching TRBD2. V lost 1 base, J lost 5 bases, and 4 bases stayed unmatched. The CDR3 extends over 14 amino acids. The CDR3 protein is CASSLEAGLETQYF. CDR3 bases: TGTGCCAGCAGTTTAGAAGCGGGACTCGAGACCCAGTACTTC.

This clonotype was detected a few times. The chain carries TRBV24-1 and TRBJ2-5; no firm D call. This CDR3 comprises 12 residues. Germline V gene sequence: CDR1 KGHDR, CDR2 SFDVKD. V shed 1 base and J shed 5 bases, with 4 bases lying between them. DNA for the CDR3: TGTGCCACCAGTGATTTTGGGGAGACCCAGTACTTC. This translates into CATSDFGETQYF.

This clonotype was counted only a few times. The CDR3 bases are TGTGCCAGCAGCTCCCACCCTCAGGAGCAGTTCTTC. Protein product: CASSSHPQEQFF. The chain joins TRBV7-2 to TRBJ2-1, with no clear D. The germline V gene has CDR1 SGHTA and CDR2 FQGNSA. The V gene lost 4 bases and the J gene lost 10 bases, with 11 bases spanning the gap. The CDR3 contains 12 residues. Complete variable domain (other parts from reference TRBV7-2 and TRBJ2-1): GAGVSQSPSNKVTEKGKDVELRCDPISGHTALYWYRQSLGQGLEFLIYFQGNSAPDKSGLPSDRFSAERTGGSVSTLTIQRTQQEDSAVYLCASSSHPQEQFFGPGTRLTVL.

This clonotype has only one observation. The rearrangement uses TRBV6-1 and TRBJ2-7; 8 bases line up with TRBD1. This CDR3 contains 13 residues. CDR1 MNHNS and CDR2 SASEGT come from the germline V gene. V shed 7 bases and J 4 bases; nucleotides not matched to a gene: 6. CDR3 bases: TGTGCCAGCACCAGGGGGCGGGTGTACGAGCAGTACTTC. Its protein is CASTRGRVYEQYF.

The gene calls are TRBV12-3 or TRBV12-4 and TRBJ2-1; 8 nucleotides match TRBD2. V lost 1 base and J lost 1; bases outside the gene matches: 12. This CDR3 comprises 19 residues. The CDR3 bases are TGTGCCAGCAGTTTAGACGGAGCGTTAGCGGGACCTTCCTACAATGAGCAGTTCTTC. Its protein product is CASSLDGALAGPSYNEQFF.

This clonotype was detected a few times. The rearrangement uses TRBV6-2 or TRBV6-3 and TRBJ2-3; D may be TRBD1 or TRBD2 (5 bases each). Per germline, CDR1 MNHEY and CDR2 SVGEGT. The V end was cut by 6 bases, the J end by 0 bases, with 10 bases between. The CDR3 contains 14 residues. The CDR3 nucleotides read TGTGCCAGCAGAGAGAGGGGCAGCACAGATACGCAGTATTTT. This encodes CASRERGSTDTQYF.

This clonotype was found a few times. CDR3 residues: CASSPSWSLGPQHF. CDR3 coding DNA: TGTGCCAGCAGTCCATCGTGGTCCCTCGGGCCCCAGCATTTT. The V call is TRBV28, the J call TRBJ1-5; D ambiguous. Germline V gives CDR1 MDHEN, CDR2 SYDVKM. V was trimmed by 5 bases and J by 9 bases, leaving 17 bases between them. The CDR3 loop spans 14 amino acids.

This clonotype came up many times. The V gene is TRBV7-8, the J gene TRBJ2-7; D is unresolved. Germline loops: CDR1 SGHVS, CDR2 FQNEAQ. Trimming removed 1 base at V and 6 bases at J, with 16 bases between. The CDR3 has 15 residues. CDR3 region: CASSLGARAIREQYF. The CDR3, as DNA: TGTGCCAGCAGCTTAGGGGCTAGGGCAATTCGCGAGCAGTACTTC.